These 18 T cell receptor beta chains were sequenced from one sample in a study of T cells in Graves' hyperthyroidism and ophthalmopathy (dated by TCRdb to between 2018 and 2021). Libraries were prepared through multiplex PCR. The sequencer was an Illumina HiSeq 2000. The TCR beta CDR3 regions were amplified from RNA transcripts. A first-round RT-PCR of the TCR CDR3 used the HTBI primer set with the Qiagen OneStep RT-PCR kit. TCRdb passed the public sequencing reads through fastp at Q25 and MiXCR, retaining productive beta sequences. Rows matching on CDR3 protein sequence are summarized as one entry with the most common DNA and genes. This sample is represented by hundreds of thousands of distinct CDR3 sequences; roughly 17% of them were singletons. About 30% of the sample comes from the top ten. The sample consisted of blood. The receptor source for this set is a woman aged 18-29 years with Graves' ophthalmopathy.

This clonotype was detected many times. This chain links TRBV12-3 or TRBV12-4 with TRBJ2-1; D possibly corresponds to TRBD2 (5 bases). This CDR3 has 15 amino acids. V was cut by 6 bases and J by 4 bases, with 16 bases left in between. This CDR3 is CASSTRGVRYNEQFF. The CDR3 DNA reads as TGTGCCAGCAGCACCCGGGGTGTTAGGTACAATGAGCAGTTCTTC.

This clonotype was counted many times. The rearrangement links TRBV20-1 to TRBJ2-4; 8 positions match TRBD1. This CDR3 contains 15 residues. CDR1 and CDR2 from the germline V gene are DFQATT and SNEGSKA (reference sequence). Germline trimming cut 6 bases from V and 3 bases from J; bases unmatched to any gene: 10. CDR3: CSAEGQGSGKNIQYF. The CDR3 nucleotides are TGCAGTGCAGAAGGACAGGGATCGGGCAAAAACATTCAGTACTTC.

This clonotype has ten or more counts. This chain uses TRBV12-3 or TRBV12-4 with TRBJ1-1; D is unresolved. This CDR3 is 12 amino acids long. Trimming took off 11 bases at V and 8 bases at J, with 18 bases between the two ends. This CDR3 is CASSVRDMEAFF. The DNA of the CDR3 is TGTGCCTCGAGTGTCCGAGACATGGAAGCTTTCTTT.

In this sample, this clonotype turned up many times. This chain joins TRBV4-1 and TRBJ2-1; TRBD2 matches at 7 bases. J was trimmed by 1 base and V by 1 base; bases with no gene match: 10. Germline lookup yields CDR1 MGHRA and CDR2 YSYEKL. The CDR3 has 18 amino acids. The CDR3 DNA is TGCGCCAGCAGCCAAGCCCTACAGCGGGGAGGTTCCTACAATGAGCAGTTCTTC. Its protein product is CASSQALQRGGSYNEQFF.

The table lists this clonotype with many counts. The chain combines TRBV29-1 with TRBJ1-2; 8 positions agree with TRBD1. The CDR3 consists of 14 residues. Germline CDR1 and CDR2: SQVTM and ANQGSEA. Trimming at V came to 7 bases and at J to 3 bases, leaving 10 bases not matched to a gene. The CDR3 is CSAGSGQGYYGYTF. CDR3 DNA sequence: TGCAGCGCTGGTTCTGGACAGGGCTACTATGGCTACACCTTC. Full variable domain (remainder filled in from reference TRBV29-1 and TRBJ1-2): SAVISQKPSRDICQRGTSLTIQCQVDSQVTMMFWYRQQPGQSLTLIATANQGSEATYESGFVIDKFPISRPNLTFSTLTVSNMSPEDSSIYLCSAGSGQGYYGYTFGSGTRLTVV.

In this sample, this clonotype turned up many times. The CDR3 loop is CASSQTTGSYEQYF. The CDR3 DNA reads TGCGCCAGCAGCCAAACGACGGGCTCCTACGAGCAGTACTTC. The rearrangement uses TRBV5-1 and TRBJ2-7, with D hard to call. Trimming shortened V by 4 bases and J by 0 bases, and 11 bases separated the two germline ends. CDR3 length: 14 residues. Germline assignment: CDR1 SGHRS and CDR2 YFSETQ.

This clonotype has just a few counts. The chain recombines TRBV28 with TRBJ1-3; no reliable D call. Per germline, CDR1 MDHEN and CDR2 SYDVKM. This CDR3 spans 15 amino acids. V was shortened by 2 bases and J by 0 bases, with 8 bases between the two germline ends. The CDR3 sequence: CASSLSLGSGNTIYF. The CDR3, as DNA: TGTGCCAGCAGTTTAAGTTTGGGCTCTGGAAACACCATATATTTT.

This clonotype was seen ten or more times. The chain recombines TRBV6-1 with TRBJ1-6; 8 nucleotides agree with TRBD1. Germline values: CDR1 MNHNS, CDR2 SASEGT. With 6 bases clipped from V and 7 bases from J, the junction kept 5 bases outside the gene matches. The CDR3 is 14 residues long. The DNA of the CDR3 is TGTGCCAGCAGACCTGGGACAGGAAATTCACCCCTCCACTTT. Translation: CASRPGTGNSPLHF.

This clonotype has a handful of counts. This could be a read error, since a much larger clone is one nucleotide away. The chain combines TRBV20-1 with TRBJ1-2, with D possibly being TRBD1 (6 bases). Germline CDR1 is DFQATT and CDR2 is SNEGSKA (reference sequence). The CDR3 spans 16 residues. V lost 5 bases, J lost 0 bases, and 19 bases lay in between. The CDR3 loop reads CSAPRGRFGSNYGYTF. The CDR3, as DNA: TGCAGTGCTCCGAGGGGGAGATTTGGTTCTAACTATGGCTACACCTTC.

This clonotype has only a few counts. A much bigger clone sits one base away, suggesting this may be a read error. The chain carries TRBV9 and TRBJ2-5; D not certain. The CDR3 has 14 residues. CDR1 SGDLS and CDR2 YYNGEE come from the germline V gene. CDR3: CVSSVEAREETQYF. DNA of the CDR3: TGTGTCAGCAGCGTAGAGGCTAGAGAAGAGACCCAGTACTTC.

This clonotype was picked up many times. The chain uses TRBV2 and TRBJ2-7; TRBD2 matches at 8 bases. Germline values: CDR1 SNHLY, CDR2 FYNNEI. The CDR3 loop spans 13 amino acids. CDR3 bases: TGTGCAGGCGGGGGGATGAGCTCCTACGAGCAGTACTTC. As protein: CAGGGMSSYEQYF.

The rearrangement joins TRBV28 to TRBJ2-3, with 14 bases fitting TRBD2. The CDR3 sequence is 16 residues long. Germline V gene sequence: CDR1 MDHEN, CDR2 SYDVKM. V lost 5 bases to trimming and J lost 8 bases; unmatched junction nucleotides: 9. CDR3 DNA: TGTGCCAGCAGTGCGGTGACTAGCGGGGGGGCTATTACGCAGTATTTT. The encoded protein is CASSAVTSGGAITQYF.

Many counts were recorded for this clonotype. This chain links TRBV12-3 or TRBV12-4 with TRBJ1-1, with a weak D call TRBD1 (6 bases). CDR3 length equals 17 residues. Trimming took off 7 bases at V and 0 bases at J, with 21 bases between the two ends. This chain's CDR3 is CASTLRVLEGVNTEAFF. The DNA of the CDR3 is TGTGCCAGCACCCTGCGCGTTTTAGAGGGGGTGAACACTGAAGCTTTCTTT.

This rearrangement joins TRBV3-1 to TRBJ2-5; D is tentatively TRBD1 or TRBD2 (5 bases each). Germline CDR1 LGHDT, CDR2 YNNKEL (reference sequence). Trimming pared 2 bases from V and 2 bases from J, leaving 9 bases between. CDR3 length: 14 residues. CDR3: CASSQTRGQETQYF. As DNA, the CDR3 is TGTGCCAGCAGCCAAACTAGGGGACAAGAGACCCAGTACTTC.

This clonotype was recorded at least ten times. The chain joins TRBV6-5 to TRBJ1-2; tentatively, D is TRBD1 (5 bases). This CDR3 has 15 residues. Per germline, CDR1 MNHEY and CDR2 SVGAGI. Trimming stripped 2 bases from V and 4 bases from J, with 14 bases between. The CDR3 sequence is CASSYGAGSGYGYTF. The DNA of the CDR3 is TGTGCCAGCAGTTACGGGGCGGGGTCGGGCTATGGCTACACCTTC.

Ten or more counts support this clonotype. This chain connects TRBV5-1 to TRBJ2-1, with TRBD2 identical over 7 bases. Germline-derived CDR1 and CDR2 are SGHRS and YFSETQ. CDR3 length: 16 residues. The V gene end was trimmed by 2 bases and the J gene end by 5 bases; junction bases not matched to a gene: 10. The CDR3 reads CASSFTSTAGNNEQFF. The CDR3 DNA reads TGCGCCAGCAGCTTCACCTCAACAGCGGGAAACAATGAGCAGTTCTTC.

This clonotype was counted many times. The chain carries TRBV28 and TRBJ2-7, with 7 bases lining up with TRBD1. The CDR3 loop spans 14 amino acids. The V segment lost 0 bases and the J segment 4 bases; nucleotides outside the gene matches: 3. In germline, CDR1 is MDHEN, CDR2 SYDVKM. For the CDR3, the DNA is TGTGCCAGCAGTTTATGGGGACAGAGATACGAGCAGTACTTC. Translation gives CASSLWGQRYEQYF.

V and J are TRBV28 and TRBJ1-4; the match to TRBD1 covers 10 bases. This CDR3 is built from 18 residues. Trimming at V came to 4 bases and at J to 0 bases, leaving 8 bases not matched to a gene. Germline values: CDR1 MDHEN, CDR2 SYDVKM. The CDR3 spells CASSSLGTGVTTNEKLFF. Written as DNA, the CDR3 is TGTGCCAGCAGTTCTCTCGGGACAGGGGTGACAACTAATGAAAAACTGTTTTTT.